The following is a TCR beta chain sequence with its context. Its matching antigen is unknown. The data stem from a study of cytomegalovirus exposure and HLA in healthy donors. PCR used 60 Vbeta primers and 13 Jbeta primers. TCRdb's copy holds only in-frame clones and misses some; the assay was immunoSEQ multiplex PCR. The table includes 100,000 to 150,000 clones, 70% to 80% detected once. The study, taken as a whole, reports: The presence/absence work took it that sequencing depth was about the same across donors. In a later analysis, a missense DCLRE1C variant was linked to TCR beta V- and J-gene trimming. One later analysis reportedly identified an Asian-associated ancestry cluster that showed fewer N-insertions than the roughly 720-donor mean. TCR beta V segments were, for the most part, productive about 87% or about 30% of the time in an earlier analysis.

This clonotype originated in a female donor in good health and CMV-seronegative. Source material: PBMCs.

CDR3 sequence reads: CASSLGGGGGLALEQYF. DNA of the CDR3: TGTGCCAGCAGCTTGGGAGGGGGAGGGGGACTGGCCTTAGAGCAGTACTTC. The rearrangement joins TRBV7-9 to TRBJ2-7; TRBD2 is a possible D gene (7 bases). Trimming pared 3 bases from V and 7 bases from J, leaving 25 bases between. The CDR3 sequence is 17 residues long. Germline CDR1 is SEHNR and CDR2 is FQNEAQ (reference sequence).